This entry features one T cell receptor (beta chain) sequence. Its cognate antigen is unknown. Assay: immunoSEQ multiplex PCR; the TCRdb copy retains only in-frame clones and omits some. The table has about 2.1 million clones, around 93% seen once. Only CD45RO-negative cells positively selected for CCR7 counted as naive CD8 cells, so terminally differentiated effector memory CD45RA+ cells were excluded. These data are taken from a study of shared clonotypes between healthy human individuals. Findings of the study overall: Among a few donors, 4.5% to 5.5% of naive CD4 clonotypes were found in common. The represented genetic and exposure-history diversity was limited by the small number of donors. Naive subsets tended to show greater estimated richness than memory subsets.

V was shortened by 4 bases and J by 3 bases, with 11 bases between the two germline ends. Germline V lookup: CDR1 SGHDT, CDR2 YYEEEE. CDR3 length: 14 amino acids. The TCR sequence derives from a young man in good health. Some clones in this sample may be carry-over from other donors' samples. The V gene is TRBV5-6, the J gene TRBJ2-1; no clear D gene. The sequencing input was naive CD8+ T cells from PBMCs. The CDR3 sequence: CASSTDNIYNEQFF. The CDR3 nucleotides are TGTGCCAGCAGCACCGACAACATCTACAATGAGCAGTTCTTC. Drawing the rest from reference TRBV5-6 and TRBJ2-1, the complete variable domain is DAGVTQSPTHLIKTRGQQVTLRCSPKSGHDTVSWYQQALGQGPQFIFQYYEEEERQRGNFPDRFSGHQFPNYSSELNVNALLLGDSALYLCASSTDNIYNEQFFGPGTRLTVL.